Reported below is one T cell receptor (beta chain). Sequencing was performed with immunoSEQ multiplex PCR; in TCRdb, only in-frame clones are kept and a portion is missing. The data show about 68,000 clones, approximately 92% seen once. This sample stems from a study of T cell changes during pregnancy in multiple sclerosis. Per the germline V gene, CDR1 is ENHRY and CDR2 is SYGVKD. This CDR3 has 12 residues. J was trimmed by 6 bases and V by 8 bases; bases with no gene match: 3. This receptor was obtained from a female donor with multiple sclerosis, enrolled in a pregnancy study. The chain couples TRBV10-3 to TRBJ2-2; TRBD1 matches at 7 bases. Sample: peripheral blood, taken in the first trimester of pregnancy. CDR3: CAIGQGAGELFF. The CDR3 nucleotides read TGTGCCATCGGCCAGGGGGCCGGGGAGCTGTTTTTT.